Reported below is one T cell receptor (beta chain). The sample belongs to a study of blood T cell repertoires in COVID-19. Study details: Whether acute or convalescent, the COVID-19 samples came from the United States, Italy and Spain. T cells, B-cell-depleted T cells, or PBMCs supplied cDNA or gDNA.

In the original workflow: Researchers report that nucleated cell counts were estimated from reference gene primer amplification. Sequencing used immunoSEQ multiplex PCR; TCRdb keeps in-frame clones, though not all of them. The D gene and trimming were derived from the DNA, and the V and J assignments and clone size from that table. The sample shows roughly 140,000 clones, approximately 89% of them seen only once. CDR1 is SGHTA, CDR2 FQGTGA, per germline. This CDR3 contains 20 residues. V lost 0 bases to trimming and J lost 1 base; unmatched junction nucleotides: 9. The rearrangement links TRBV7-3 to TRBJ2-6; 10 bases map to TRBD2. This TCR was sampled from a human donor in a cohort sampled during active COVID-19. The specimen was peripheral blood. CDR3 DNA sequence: TGTGCCAGCAGCTTAACCCCCCCGGGACTAGCGATTTCTGGGGCCAACGTCCTGACTTTC. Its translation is CASSLTPPGLAISGANVLTF.